This T cell receptor beta chain was obtained from a study of cytomegalovirus exposure and HLA in healthy donors listed by TCRdb under 2017. For context, the study as a whole: An earlier analysis of about 560 of the donors reported around 280 Gb of sequence data and some 110 million unique TCR beta sequences obtained from roughly 170 million T cells. Every repertoire in the discovery cohort had been generated on one and the same sequencing platform. Donor age, sex, ethnicity and CMV serostatus were compiled together with the repertoire data. In addition to the first cohort of 650 to 750 subjects, a separate validation cohort of 120 different subjects was used. The study was designed to test whether signatures of past pathogen exposure could be identified by cataloging public T cell receptors. A later analysis re-analyzed previously published TCR beta repertoires from 660 or so donors and added high-resolution HLA genotyping to study TCR occurrence patterns. Using immunosequencing, the study profiled T cell repertoires from fewer than 850 subjects and related those repertoires to cytomegalovirus serostatus. A later genetic analysis used genome-wide SNP genotypes for about 55% of the 666 donors, treating that subset as a discovery cohort. High-throughput TCR immunosequencing, statistical association of individual TCRs with disease status, and machine learning were combined to predict cytomegalovirus infection status. Among about 370 genotyped donors of the cohort, an average of around 220,000 unique TCR beta nucleotide sequences was sequenced per donor, of which approximately 18% were non-productive. Roughly five DR-DQ haplotypes were treated as single units for association and clustering because of strong linkage in the cohort. To decide whether each TCR beta V gene segment behaved as functional or pseudogenic, an earlier analysis of some 540 of the donors relied on high-throughput TCR beta sequencing. Of the roughly 400 genotyped donors, about 84% fell in the genetic ancestry cluster associated with self-reported Caucasian donors. An early release that covered around 590 HLA-typed donors contained about 300 gigabases of sequencing data and tens of millions of unique TCR sequences. Both class I and class II loci were covered by HLA typing, at four-digit resolution. Typing coverage differed by locus: A, B, C, DRB1 and DQB1 were typed in roughly 629-640 donors, DQA1 in about 560, DPA1 in around 610, and DPB1 in 472. Rather than drawing on any new phenotypic data, the later analysis identified candidate immune exposures from TCR beta sequences and the way those sequences occurred across donors.

What the research found in general, with its limitations: The study gave a list of more than 150 TCR beta chains associated with cytomegalovirus. The 87-base-pair reads could not distinguish some IMGT-functional V segments, including TRBV6-2 and TRBV6-3, so those segments were excluded. Roughly uniform sequencing depth across donors was assumed in presence/absence analyses, although this assumption may not hold. Assigning TCR associations to individual alleles was difficult when HLA alleles, especially DR and DQ, strongly co-occurred. A further reported finding was that TCR beta sequences accurately predicted the HLA-A and HLA-B alleles for most subjects in the first cohort. Linkage disequilibrium might explain the correlated functional status among segregating V segments, but an unknown experimental factor could not be ruled out. According to the authors, the approach could potentially be generalized to other disease states and immunological phenotypes. In a later analysis, TCR association rates were found to vary across HLA loci, with the most associated TCRs seen for DRB1 alleles and the fewest for HLA-C alleles. In a later genetic analysis, fewer N-insertions in productive TCRs were reported among donors in an Asian-associated ancestry cluster than the roughly 640-donor mean. Several of the top co-occurrence clusters appeared to be linked to parvovirus B19, influenza, CMV and Epstein-Barr virus, according to a later analysis. A cluster of highly shared sequence variants was judged likely to represent a technical artifact of the sequencing pipeline. Because counts were too low, roughly 18 rarely observed V segments, including chromosome 9 orphons, were left out of the earlier analysis of over 550 of the donors. This cohort had only TCR beta chains sequenced, and the lack of alpha or paired-chain data limited which features could be detected. The classifier was reported to diagnose cytomegalovirus status with high specificity and sensitivity in both the original cohort and the validation cohort. Most CMV-associated TCR beta chains appeared to be HLA-restricted in a later analysis, and the HLA associations seemed to be driven largely by CMV exposure. Across donors, most TCR sequences were observed very rarely, whereas some public TCRs were present in many individuals. A later genetic analysis associated a missense DCLRE1C variant with V-gene and J-gene trimming of TCR beta chains, and an independent cohort replicated the association. In vitro tests confirmed that a few of the cytomegalovirus-associated TCR beta chains recognize cytomegalovirus antigens. In a later analysis, some 18,000 TCR beta sequences were associated with specific HLA alleles at a false discovery rate of 0.05. In an earlier analysis of some 640 of the donors, most TCR beta V segments were observed in productive rearrangements about 87% or about 30% of the time, broadly matching IMGT annotations. In a later analysis, HLA-associated TCR beta chains were found to be more clonally expanded and to have lower generation probabilities than equally common non-associated chains. Because HLA typing was unavailable for some donors at each locus, only the typed subset was used in association tests. CMV serostatus was the only immune exposure information available for the cohort.

The germline V and J ends show losses of 8 bases and 7 bases respectively, and no gene match explains 10 bases of the junction. CDR3 length: 16 amino acids, cysteine to phenylalanine. The retained sequence is limited to the CDR3, 48 bases, with the frame set at the first base. CDR1 SNHLY and CDR2 FYNNEI were looked up in the germline V gene. The cohort was made up of 666 healthy bone marrow donors. At the time of sampling, all cohort members were nominally healthy, though unrecorded immune exposures were likely present. The donor was CMV seronegative and was included in the group of a few hundred seronegative cohort members. Every donor gave a peripheral blood sample, and the peripheral blood mononuclear cells from that sample were used for TCR beta sequencing. Genomic DNA was extracted from the blood cell samples with the Qiagen DNeasy Blood Extraction Kit. With respect to this clone: Which antigen it targets is not known. Base qualities are missing; no much larger clone stands one base away.

The library was obtained by the immunoSEQ multiplex PCR assay. For the multiplex PCR, a mixture combining 60 forward primers for TCR Vbeta segments and 13 reverse primers for TCR Jbeta segments was used. Amplification of the CDR3 region of rearranged TCR beta genes was performed with a multiplex PCR assay on genomic DNA. The Illumina HiSeq System was used to sequence the amplified TCR beta libraries as 87-base-pair reads. The source study handled its data this way. A later analysis tallied about 77 million unique TCR beta chains across the 600 to 700 repertoires, and approximately 12 million of those chains were shared by two or more donors. To remove PCR and sequencing errors, raw reads were error-corrected and collapsed into unique sequences using a nearest-neighbor algorithm that merged closely related sequences. V, D and J gene segments were assigned by aligning CDR3 sequences to IMGT reference sequences. For a sequence to be retained, a match of at least six nucleotides to both a V gene segment and a J gene segment was required. Rearrangements were classified as productive when the CDR3 lacked stop codons and remained in frame with V and J, and all other rearrangements were classified as non-productive. CDR3 was defined by IMGT convention, running from the second conserved V-encoded cysteine to the conserved J-encoded phenylalanine. The earlier analysis of about 560 of the donors excluded any sequence lacking an unambiguous match to a single V gene segment. In an earlier analysis of 450 to 750 of the donors, a V segment was called functional when productive rearrangements were above 56.7%, and segregating when the standard deviation between donors exceeded 5%. A statistical classification framework was built to diagnose cytomegalovirus status from the catalog of TCR beta chain sequences. A later analysis assigned V and J genes by comparing TCR nucleotide sequences with IMGT/GENE-DB human TR gene sequences. A later analysis assigned CDR3 sequences and most-parsimonious VDJ recombination scenarios with the TCRdist pipeline. In a later analysis, each TCR beta chain was defined by its CDR3 amino acid sequence together with its V-gene family, and reads without a unique V-gene family were excluded. In a later analysis, approximately 590 highly shared, low-generation-probability nucleotide sequences were removed to address suspected cross-contamination and a sequencing artifact. For each public chain, a later analysis derived a clonal expansion index from normalized ranks of inferred template counts within each repertoire. In a later analysis, generation probabilities were computed using a VDJ recombination model fitted to out-of-frame rearrangements, and the results were checked against IGoR. In a later analysis, TCR-TCR, TCR-HLA and TCR-CMV co-occurrence was scored with hypergeometric tests, and a repertoire-size bias correction was applied to TCR pairs. To estimate false discovery rates, a later analysis permuted the HLA or CMV assignments 20 times. In a later analysis, co-occurring TCRs were grouped using DBSCAN, with TCRdist sequence similarity added in when clustering inside HLA-allele-positive subsets. For co-occurrence clustering, repertoires with fewer than 30,000 or more than 120,000 public chains were excluded, along with roughly five repertoires with anomalous nucleotide sharing. TCRdb's version of the immuneACCESS table is confined to in-frame rearrangements and falls short of the full clone set. An unresolved V gene accounts for under half of the shortfall where checked; the remainder is of unknown origin. The V and J calls and the clone size are those of that table, but D and trimming were determined from the DNA. This sample lists some 120,000 clones; approximately 80% were detected once. The ten largest clones capture 1.4% to 1.5% of the sample.

The receptor was derived from a young woman in good health and CMV-seronegative. Sequenced input: PBMCs. The V gene is TRBV2 and the J gene is TRBJ2-2; 13 central bases correspond to TRBD2. CDR3 sequence: CASRHRLAGGGGELFF. The nucleotide sequence reads as follows: TGTGCCAGCCGCCACCGACTAGCGGGGGGAGGCGGGGAGCTGTTTTTT.